The following is a TCR beta chain sequence with its context. Given a much more abundant clone one base away, this may be a read error. This entry comes from a study of tumor and adjacent non-tumor tissue in lung cancer. This sample's RNA came from whole unsorted tissue. This non-tumor lung sample came from over 3 cm beyond the tumor edge. Trimming took off 1 base at V and 3 bases at J, with 13 bases between the two ends. This CDR3 has 16 amino acids. A modified ARM-PCR protocol with three rounds of nested PCR amplified TCRbeta. TCRdb ran MiXCR on the multiplex PCR reads and lists one entry per CDR3 protein. The data show about 75,000 distinct CDR3 sequences, about two thirds seen once.

This TCR was sampled from a woman in her fifties or sixties with non-small cell lung cancer. Sequenced input: distant non-tumor lung tissue. V is TRBV12-3 or TRBV12-4 and J is TRBJ1-3, with unresolved D. CDR3 loop: CASSLEGIGIGNTIYF. DNA of the CDR3: TGTGCCAGCAGTTTAGAAGGGATAGGGATTGGAAACACCATATATTTT.